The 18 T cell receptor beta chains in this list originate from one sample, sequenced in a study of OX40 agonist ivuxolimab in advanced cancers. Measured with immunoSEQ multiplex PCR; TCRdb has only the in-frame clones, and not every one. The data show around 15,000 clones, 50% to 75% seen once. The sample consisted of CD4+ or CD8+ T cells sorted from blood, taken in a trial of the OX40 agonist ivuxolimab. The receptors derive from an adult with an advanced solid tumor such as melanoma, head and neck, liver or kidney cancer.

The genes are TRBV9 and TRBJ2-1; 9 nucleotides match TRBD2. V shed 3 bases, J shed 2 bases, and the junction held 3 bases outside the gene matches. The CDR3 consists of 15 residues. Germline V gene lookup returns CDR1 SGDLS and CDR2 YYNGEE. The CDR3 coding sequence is TGTGCCAGCAGCGAGAGCGGGGGGCCCTACAATGAGCAGTTCTTC. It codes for CASSESGGPYNEQFF.

CDR3 loop: CASSSGRSEQYF. The DNA of the CDR3 is TGTGCCAGCAGCTCGGGACGCAGCGAGCAGTACTTC. V gene TRBV5-4 combines with J gene TRBJ2-7, with D perhaps assigned TRBD1 or TRBD2 (5 bases each). V was trimmed by 3 bases and J by 6 bases, leaving 10 bases between them. Germline assignment: CDR1 SGHNT and CDR2 YYREEE (reference sequence). The CDR3 has 12 amino acids.

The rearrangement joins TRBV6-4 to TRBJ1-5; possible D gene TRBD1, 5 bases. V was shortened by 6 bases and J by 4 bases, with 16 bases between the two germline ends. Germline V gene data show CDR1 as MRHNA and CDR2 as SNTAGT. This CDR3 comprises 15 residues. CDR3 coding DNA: TGTGCCAGCAGCCCACGACAGAATAGTAATCAGCCCCAGCATTTT. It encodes CASSPRQNSNQPQHF.

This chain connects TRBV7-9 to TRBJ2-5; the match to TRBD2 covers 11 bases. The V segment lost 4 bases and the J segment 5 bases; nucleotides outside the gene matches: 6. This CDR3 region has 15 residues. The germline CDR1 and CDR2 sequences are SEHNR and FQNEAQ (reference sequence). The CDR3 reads CASSSLAGEGETQYF. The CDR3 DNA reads TGTGCCAGCAGCTCACTAGCGGGGGAGGGCGAGACCCAGTACTTC.

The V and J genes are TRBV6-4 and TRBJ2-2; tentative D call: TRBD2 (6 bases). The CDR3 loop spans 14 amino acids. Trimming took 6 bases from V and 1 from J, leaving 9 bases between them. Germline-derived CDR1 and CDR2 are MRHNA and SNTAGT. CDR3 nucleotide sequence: TGTGCCAGCAGCGGGACTCTGAACACCGGGGAGCTGTTTTTT. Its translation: CASSGTLNTGELFF.

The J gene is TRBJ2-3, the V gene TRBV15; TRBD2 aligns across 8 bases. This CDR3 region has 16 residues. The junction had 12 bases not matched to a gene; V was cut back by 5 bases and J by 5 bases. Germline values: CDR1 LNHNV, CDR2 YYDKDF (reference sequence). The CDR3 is CATSHEGGGHRDTQYF. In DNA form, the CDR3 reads TGTGCCACCAGCCATGAGGGCGGGGGGCATCGAGATACGCAGTATTTT.

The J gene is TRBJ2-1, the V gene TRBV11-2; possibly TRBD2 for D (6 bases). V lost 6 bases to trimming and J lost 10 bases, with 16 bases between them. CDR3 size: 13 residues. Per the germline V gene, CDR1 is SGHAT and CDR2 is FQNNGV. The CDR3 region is CASRSGLSTEQFF. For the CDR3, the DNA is TGTGCCAGCAGATCGGGACTGTCGACGGAGCAGTTCTTC.

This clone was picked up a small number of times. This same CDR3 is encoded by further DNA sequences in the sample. The DNA of the CDR3 is TGTGCCTGCCGCGGAGGGGGGGGCGGGTACGAGCAGTACTTC. It yields the protein CACRGGGGGYEQYF. The genes are TRBV30 and TRBJ2-7; perhaps TRBD2 as D (7 bases). This CDR3 is built from 14 residues. From germline, CDR1 is GTSNPN and CDR2 SVGIG (reference sequence). With 6 bases removed from V and 4 bases from J, the gap between germline ends came to 19 bases.

The CDR3 protein is CASSLYILQGTYEQYF. DNA of the CDR3: TGTGCCAGCAGCTTATATATTTTGCAGGGGACCTACGAGCAGTACTTC. The rearrangement joins TRBV11-2 to TRBJ2-7, with a tentative D call TRBD1 (6 bases). The germline V gene encodes CDR1 SGHAT and CDR2 FQNNGV. V lost 2 bases and J lost 2, with 16 bases in between. The CDR3 loop spans 16 amino acids.

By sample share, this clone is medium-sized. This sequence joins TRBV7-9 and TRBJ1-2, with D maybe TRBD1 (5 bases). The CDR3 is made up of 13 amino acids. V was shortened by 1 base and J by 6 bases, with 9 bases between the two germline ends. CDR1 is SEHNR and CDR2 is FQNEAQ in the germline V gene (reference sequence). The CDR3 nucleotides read TGTGCCAGCAGCTTAGGGGCAGGGCATGGCTACACCTTC. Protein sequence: CASSLGAGHGYTF.

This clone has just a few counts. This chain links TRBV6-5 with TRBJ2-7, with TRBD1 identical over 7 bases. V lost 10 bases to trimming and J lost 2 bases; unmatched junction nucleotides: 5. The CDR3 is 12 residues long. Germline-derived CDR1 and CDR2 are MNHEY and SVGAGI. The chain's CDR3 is CATRQGTYEQYF. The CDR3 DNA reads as TGTGCCACAAGACAGGGAACCTACGAGCAGTACTTC.

CDR3 DNA sequence: TGTGCCAGCAGCTCCTGGACAGGGGCTGCTAGGGGCTATGGCTACACCTTC. It encodes CASSSWTGAARGYGYTF. The chain carries TRBV13 and TRBJ1-2; 9 bases align to TRBD1. CDR3 size: 17 residues. The germline V gene has CDR1 PRHDT and CDR2 FYEKMQ (reference sequence). V shed 4 bases and J 4 bases; nucleotides not matched to a gene: 13.

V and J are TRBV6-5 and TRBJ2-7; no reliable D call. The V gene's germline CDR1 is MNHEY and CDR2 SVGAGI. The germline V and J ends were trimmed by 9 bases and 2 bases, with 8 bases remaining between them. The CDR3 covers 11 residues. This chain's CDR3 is CASSDAYEQYF. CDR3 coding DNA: TGTGCCAGTTCCGACGCCTACGAGCAGTACTTC.

In DNA form, the CDR3 reads TGTGCCAGCAGCTCTAGAGGGGCGGTCGGGGAGCTGTTTTTT. Amino acids: CASSSRGAVGELFF. The chain carries TRBV7-3 and TRBJ2-2; D is perhaps TRBD1 or TRBD2 (5 bases each). Germline V gene sequence: CDR1 SGHTA, CDR2 FQGTGA. The CDR3 consists of 14 residues. The V and J ends lost 4 bases and 7 bases respectively, with 13 bases between them.

In DNA, the CDR3 is TGTGCCAGCAGCCAAGAGGGCTTCGCTAGCGGGGCGAACACCGGGGAGCTGTTTTTT. Translating it yields CASSQEGFASGANTGELFF. This sequence joins TRBV4-2 and TRBJ2-2, with 9 positions matching TRBD2. The CDR3 has 19 amino acids. CDR1 and CDR2 from the germline V gene are LGHNA and YNFKEQ. V gave up 0 bases and J gave up 0 bases; unmatched junction bases: 8.

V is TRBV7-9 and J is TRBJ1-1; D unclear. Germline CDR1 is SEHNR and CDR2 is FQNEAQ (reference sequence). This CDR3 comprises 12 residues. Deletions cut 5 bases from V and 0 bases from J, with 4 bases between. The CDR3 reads CASSAMNTEAFF. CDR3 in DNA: TGTGCCAGCAGCGCGATGAACACTGAAGCTTTCTTT.

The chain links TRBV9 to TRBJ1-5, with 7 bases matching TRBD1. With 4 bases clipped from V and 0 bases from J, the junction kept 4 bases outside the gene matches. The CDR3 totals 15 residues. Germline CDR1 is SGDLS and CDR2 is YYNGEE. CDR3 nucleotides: TGTGCCAGCAGCCCCCACAGGGGTAGCAATCAGCCCCAGCATTTT. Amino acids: CASSPHRGSNQPQHF.

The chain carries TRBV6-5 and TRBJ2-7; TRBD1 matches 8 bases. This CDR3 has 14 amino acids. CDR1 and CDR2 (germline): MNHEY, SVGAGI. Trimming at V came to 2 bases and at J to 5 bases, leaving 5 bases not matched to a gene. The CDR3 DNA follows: TGTGCCAGCAGTTACCCGGGACAGGTTAACGAGCAGTACTTC. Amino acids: CASSYPGQVNEQYF.